This entry is about one T cell receptor beta chain. The data derive from a study of sequential checkpoint blockade in melanoma. Treatment defined: randomized to nivolumab then ipilimumab (arm A) or the reverse (arm B). Trimming removed 5 bases at V and 3 bases at J, with 20 bases between. The CDR3 has 17 amino acids. Germline CDR1 SGHNT, CDR2 YENEEA. Method: immunoSEQ multiplex PCR; TCRdb's copy keeps in-frame clones and lacks some. Of approximately 4,200 clones in the sample, 20% to 30% are singletons; the top ten hold 15%. This TCR derives from a human donor with melanoma. The rearrangement links TRBV11-3 to TRBJ2-1, with TRBD2 as a possible D gene (5 bases). Sequences were derived from tumor tissue (inferred from file names), sampled from a patient given nivolumab and ipilimumab in sequence. CDR3 in DNA: TGTGCCAGCAGCCCGCCGCGGGTGGACTTAAACTACAATGAGCAGTTCTTC. Protein: CASSPPRVDLNYNEQFF.